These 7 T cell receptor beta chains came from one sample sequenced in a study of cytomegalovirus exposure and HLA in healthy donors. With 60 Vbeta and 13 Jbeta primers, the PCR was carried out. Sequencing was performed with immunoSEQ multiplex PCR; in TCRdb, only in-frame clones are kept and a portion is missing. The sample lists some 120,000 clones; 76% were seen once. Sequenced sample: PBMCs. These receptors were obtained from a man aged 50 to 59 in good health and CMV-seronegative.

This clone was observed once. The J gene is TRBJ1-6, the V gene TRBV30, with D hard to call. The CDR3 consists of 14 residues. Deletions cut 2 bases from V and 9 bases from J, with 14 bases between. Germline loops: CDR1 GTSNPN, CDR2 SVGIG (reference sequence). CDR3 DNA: TGTGCCTGGAGTTCCGGCAGGCTCAGTTCACCCCTCCACTTT. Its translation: CAWSSGRLSSPLHF.

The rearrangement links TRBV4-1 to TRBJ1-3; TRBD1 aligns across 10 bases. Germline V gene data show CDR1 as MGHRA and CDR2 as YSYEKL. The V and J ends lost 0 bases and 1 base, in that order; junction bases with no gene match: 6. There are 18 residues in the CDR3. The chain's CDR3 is CASSQDVTGGLSGNTIYF. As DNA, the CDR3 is TGCGCCAGCAGCCAAGATGTGACAGGGGGCCTGTCTGGAAACACCATATATTTT.

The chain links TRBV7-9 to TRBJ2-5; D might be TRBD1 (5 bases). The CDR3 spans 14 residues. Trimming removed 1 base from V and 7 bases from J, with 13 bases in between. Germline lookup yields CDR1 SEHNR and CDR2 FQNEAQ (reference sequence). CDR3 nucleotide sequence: TGTGCCAGCAGCTTAGTGGAAGGGGCAGTGACCCAGTACTTC. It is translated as CASSLVEGAVTQYF.

The CDR3 DNA follows: TGTGCCAGCAGCTTCAGCGGGGGGGCCTACAATGAGCAGTTCTTC. Residues: CASSFSGGAYNEQFF. This chain joins TRBV5-4 and TRBJ2-1; TRBD2 matches 10 bases. CDR1 and CDR2 from the germline V gene are SGHNT and YYREEE (reference sequence). V dropped 2 bases and J dropped 2; count of bases not matched to a gene: 1. This CDR3 is 15 amino acids long.

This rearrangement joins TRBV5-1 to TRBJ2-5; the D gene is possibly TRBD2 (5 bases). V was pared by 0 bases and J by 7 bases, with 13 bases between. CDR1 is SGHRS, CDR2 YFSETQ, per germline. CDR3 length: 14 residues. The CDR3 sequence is CASSLEGTGRTQYF. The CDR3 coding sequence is TGCGCCAGCAGCTTGGAGGGAACGGGGAGGACCCAGTACTTC.

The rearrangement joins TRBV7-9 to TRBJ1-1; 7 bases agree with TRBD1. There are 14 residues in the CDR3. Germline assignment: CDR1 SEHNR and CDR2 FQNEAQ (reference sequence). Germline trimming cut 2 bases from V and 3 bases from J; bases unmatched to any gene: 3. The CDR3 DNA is TGTGCCAGCAGCTTAAAGGGGGCTTACACTGAAGCTTTCTTT. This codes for CASSLKGAYTEAFF.

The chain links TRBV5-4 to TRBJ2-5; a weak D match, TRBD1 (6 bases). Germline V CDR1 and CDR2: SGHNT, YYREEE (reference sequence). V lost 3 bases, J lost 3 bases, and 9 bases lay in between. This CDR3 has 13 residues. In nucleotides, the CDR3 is TGTGCCAGCAGCTCGGACAGAAAAGAGACCCAGTACTTC. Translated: CASSSDRKETQYF.